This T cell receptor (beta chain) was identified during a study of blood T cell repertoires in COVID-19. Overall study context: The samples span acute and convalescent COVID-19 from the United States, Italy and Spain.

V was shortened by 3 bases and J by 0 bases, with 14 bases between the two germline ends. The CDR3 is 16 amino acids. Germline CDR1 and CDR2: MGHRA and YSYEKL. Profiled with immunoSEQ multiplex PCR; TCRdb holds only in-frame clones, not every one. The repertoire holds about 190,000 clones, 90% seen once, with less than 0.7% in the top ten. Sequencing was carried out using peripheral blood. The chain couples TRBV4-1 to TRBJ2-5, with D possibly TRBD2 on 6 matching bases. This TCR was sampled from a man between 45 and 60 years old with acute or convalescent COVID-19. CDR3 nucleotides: TGCGCCAGCAGCCATGCGCTAGCGACCCACCAAGAGACCCAGTACTTC. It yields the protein CASSHALATHQETQYF.